This passage covers 18 T cell receptor beta chains from one sample sequenced in a study of T-cell memory formation after mild COVID-19. TCRdb recomputed calls from the 5' RACE reads with MiXCR, one row per CDR3 protein. The sample has 380,000 or so distinct CDR3 sequences; roughly an eighth are singletons. The specimen was PBMCs or a T cell subset sorted from them (not recorded which). The receptors shown here come from a man between 18 and 29 years old who had mild COVID-19 (a few samples of this study predate the infection). Cell type and time point are not known.

The chain is built from TRBV12-3 or TRBV12-4 and TRBJ2-3, with 8 bases that match TRBD1. The CDR3 loop spans 13 amino acids. V lost 6 bases and J lost 6; bases outside the gene matches: 5. The CDR3 here is CASRGQDTDTQYF. The CDR3 bases are TGTGCCAGCAGGGGACAGGACACGGATACGCAGTATTTT.

The chain couples TRBV6-2 or TRBV6-3 to TRBJ2-3; the D is unclear. The germline V gene has CDR1 MNHEY and CDR2 SVGEGT. The V end was cut by 6 bases, the J end by 4 bases, with 14 bases between. This CDR3 is built from 14 residues. The CDR3 nucleotides are TGTGCCAGCAGCCCCTGGAGTGGCTCAGATACGCAGTATTTT. Translating gives CASSPWSGSDTQYF.

The J gene is TRBJ1-5, the V gene TRBV5-5; D might be TRBD1 (5 bases). Germline assignment: CDR1 SGHKS and CDR2 YYEKEE (reference sequence). The V gene lost 4 bases and the J gene lost 0 bases, with 11 bases spanning the gap. The CDR3 extends over 15 amino acids. CDR3 sequence: CASSQDILSNQPQHF. CDR3 in DNA: TGTGCCAGCAGCCAGGACATCCTTAGCAATCAGCCCCAGCATTTT.

This clonotype was picked up a small number of times. The gene calls are TRBV12-3 or TRBV12-4 and TRBJ1-1; 8 positions match TRBD1. The CDR3 consists of 15 residues. Trimming cost V 5 bases and J 3 bases; bases outside gene matches: 8. DNA for the CDR3: TGTGCCAGCAGTACCTGGACAGGGCTGGACACTGAAGCTTTCTTT. It specifies CASSTWTGLDTEAFF.

This clonotype was seen just once. The gene calls are TRBV19 and TRBJ2-1; D gene uncertain. Germline V gene lookup returns CDR1 LNHDA and CDR2 SQIVND (reference sequence). The CDR3 loop spans 11 amino acids. V was cut by 10 bases and J by 3 bases, with 7 bases left in between. The CDR3 DNA reads TGTGCCACCGCCTTCTACAATGAGCAGTTCTTC. Protein product: CATAFYNEQFF.

This clonotype was picked up many times. The V gene is TRBV6-1, the J gene TRBJ2-4; 12 bases match TRBD1. This CDR3 spans 16 amino acids. Trimming cost V 0 bases and J 8 bases; bases outside gene matches: 5. The V gene's germline CDR1 is MNHNS and CDR2 SASEGT. As DNA, the CDR3 is TGTGCCAGCAGTGAAGCGCAGGGGACAGGGGGCGACATTCAGTACTTC. This sequence encodes CASSEAQGTGGDIQYF.

The chain couples TRBV20-1 to TRBJ2-3; weak D call: TRBD2 (7 bases). V dropped 3 bases and J dropped 5 bases, with 18 bases sitting between them. Germline CDR1 reads DFQATT; CDR2 reads SNEGSKA (reference sequence). The CDR3 loop spans 15 amino acids. DNA for the CDR3: TGCAGTGCTAGGGGAGGGGGGGGATTCAGAGATACGCAGTATTTT. This translates into CSARGGGGFRDTQYF.

This rearrangement joins TRBV4-3 to TRBJ2-2, with no clear D. The CDR3 contains 15 residues. CDR1 LGHNA and CDR2 YSLEER come from the germline V gene. Trimming pared 2 bases from V and 7 bases from J, leaving 14 bases between. The CDR3 here is CASSQPLDRRGELFF. CDR3 nucleotide sequence: TGCGCCAGCAGCCAACCCCTGGACCGACGCGGGGAGCTGTTTTTT.

This clonotype has more than one count but fewer than ten. The gene calls are TRBV6-5 and TRBJ1-2, with 7 bases fitting TRBD1. The CDR3 is made up of 13 amino acids. Germline values: CDR1 MNHEY, CDR2 SVGAGI. V shed 5 bases, J shed 8 bases, and the junction held 8 bases outside the gene matches. The CDR3 DNA reads as TGTGCCAGCAGTCTATGGACAGGCGAGGGCTACACCTTC. It is translated as CASSLWTGEGYTF.

This clonotype was detected only a few times. The chain couples TRBV6-5 to TRBJ2-2, with 8 bases identical to TRBD1. The CDR3 consists of 15 residues. Germline V gene lookup returns CDR1 MNHEY and CDR2 SVGAGI. J gave up 5 bases and V 6 bases, and 8 bases lay outside the gene matches. As DNA, the CDR3 is TGTGCCAGCAGCCCCCCCCAGGGGGCGACCGGGGAGCTGTTTTTT. Residues: CASSPPQGATGELFF.

This clonotype was seen more than once but under ten times. The V and J genes are TRBV28 and TRBJ2-1, with D perhaps matching TRBD1 (6 bases). This CDR3 region has 16 residues. Per germline, CDR1 MDHEN and CDR2 SYDVKM. The V end was cut by 6 bases, the J end by 4 bases, with 19 bases between. The CDR3 DNA follows: TGTGCCAGCAGGATCCTGACAGGTGGTGGGTACAATGAGCAGTTCTTC. Translation gives CASRILTGGGYNEQFF.

The gene calls are TRBV20-1 and TRBJ2-5; 7 bases fit TRBD1. This CDR3 comprises 13 residues. Trimming took 7 bases from V and 2 from J; bases not matched to a gene: 7. Germline V gene sequence: CDR1 DFQATT, CDR2 SNEGSKA (reference sequence). The CDR3 region has the DNA TGCAGTGATGGACGGGGACAGCAAGAGACCCAGTACTTC. Translated, it gives CSDGRGQQETQYF.

A few counts support this clonotype. The CDR3, as DNA: TGTGCCAGCAGGGAGGGCTCCGGTTCACCCCTCCACTTT. Translated: CASREGSGSPLHF. The chain has TRBV28 and TRBJ1-6, with D unresolved. Germline V gives CDR1 MDHEN, CDR2 SYDVKM. This CDR3 has 13 residues. Trimming removed 6 bases at V and 9 bases at J, with 12 bases between.

The table lists this clonotype with a few counts. This CDR3 is CASSQEAGWTEAFF. The CDR3 DNA reads TGCGCCAGCAGCCAAGAGGCGGGGTGGACTGAAGCTTTCTTT. The rearrangement uses TRBV4-1 and TRBJ1-1, with D hard to call. The V and J ends lost 0 bases and 5 bases respectively, with 10 bases between them. Germline lookup yields CDR1 MGHRA and CDR2 YSYEKL. The CDR3 runs 14 residues.

This clonotype was seen only a few times. This chain uses TRBV20-1 with TRBJ2-5; a possible D gene is TRBD2 (5 bases). V lost 8 bases to trimming and J lost 4 bases, with 14 bases between them. CDR3 length: 12 amino acids. CDR1 DFQATT and CDR2 SNEGSKA come from the germline V gene (reference sequence). CDR3 protein: CSLRSGVETQYF. CDR3 coding DNA: TGCAGTCTTAGGAGCGGAGTAGAGACCCAGTACTTC.

This chain uses TRBV5-4 with TRBJ2-5, with 7 bases identical to TRBD1. In germline, CDR1 is SGHNT, CDR2 YYREEE (reference sequence). CDR3 length equals 16 residues. The junction had 16 bases not matched to a gene; V was cut back by 3 bases and J by 8 bases. The CDR3 region is CASSSEEGAGRDTQYF. For the CDR3, the DNA is TGTGCCAGCAGCTCCGAAGAGGGGGCTGGACGAGATACCCAGTACTTC.

This rearrangement joins TRBV4-1 to TRBJ1-2; D uncertain. Germline-derived CDR1 and CDR2 are MGHRA and YSYEKL. Trimming shortened V by 0 bases and J by 8 bases, and 7 bases separated the two germline ends. This CDR3 contains 12 residues. Here the CDR3 DNA reads TGCGCCAGCAGCCAAGAGCGGCGCGGCTACACCTTC. It codes for CASSQERRGYTF.

This clonotype was picked up many times. The V and J genes are TRBV7-2 and TRBJ1-3, with D possibly being TRBD1 (5 bases). CDR1 and CDR2 (germline): SGHTA, FQGNSA. The V end was cut by 4 bases, the J end by 0 bases, with 10 bases between. This CDR3 spans 15 amino acids. CDR3 coding DNA: TGTGCCAGCAGCTCCCCGGGGGGCTCTGGAAACACCATATATTTT. This sequence encodes CASSSPGGSGNTIYF.